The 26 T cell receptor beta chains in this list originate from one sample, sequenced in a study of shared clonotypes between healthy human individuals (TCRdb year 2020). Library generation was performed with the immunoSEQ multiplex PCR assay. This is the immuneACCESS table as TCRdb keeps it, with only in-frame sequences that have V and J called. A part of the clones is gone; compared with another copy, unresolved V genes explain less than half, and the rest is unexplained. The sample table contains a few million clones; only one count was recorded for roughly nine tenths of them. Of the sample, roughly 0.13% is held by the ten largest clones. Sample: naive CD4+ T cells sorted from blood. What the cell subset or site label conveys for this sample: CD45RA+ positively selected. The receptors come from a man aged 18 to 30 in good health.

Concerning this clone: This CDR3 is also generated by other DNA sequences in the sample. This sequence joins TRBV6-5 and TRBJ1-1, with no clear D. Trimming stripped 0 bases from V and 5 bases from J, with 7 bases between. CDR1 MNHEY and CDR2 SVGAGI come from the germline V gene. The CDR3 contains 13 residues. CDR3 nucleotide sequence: TGTGCCAGCAGTTACTCCGGTGGGACTGAAGCTTTCTTT. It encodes CASSYSGGTEAFF.

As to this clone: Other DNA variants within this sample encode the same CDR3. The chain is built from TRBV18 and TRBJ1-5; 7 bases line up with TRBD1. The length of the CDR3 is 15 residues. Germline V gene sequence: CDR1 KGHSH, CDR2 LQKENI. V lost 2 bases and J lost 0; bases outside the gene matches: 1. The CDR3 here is CASSPGTDSNQPQHF. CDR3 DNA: TGTGCCAGCTCACCAGGGACAGATAGCAATCAGCCCCAGCATTTT. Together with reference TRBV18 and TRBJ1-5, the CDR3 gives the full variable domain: NAGVMQNPRHLVRRRGQEARLRCSPMKGHSHVYWYRQLPEEGLKFMVYLQKENIIDESGMPKERFSAEFPKEGPSILRIQQVVRGDSAAYFCASSPGTDSNQPQHFGDGTRLSIL.

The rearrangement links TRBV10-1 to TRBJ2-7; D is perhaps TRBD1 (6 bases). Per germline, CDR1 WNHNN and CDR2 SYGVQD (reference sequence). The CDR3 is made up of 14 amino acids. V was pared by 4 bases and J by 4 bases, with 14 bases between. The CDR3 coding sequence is TGCGCCAGCAGTGCAGGAACGACAGGATACGAGCAGTACTTC. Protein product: CASSAGTTGYEQYF.

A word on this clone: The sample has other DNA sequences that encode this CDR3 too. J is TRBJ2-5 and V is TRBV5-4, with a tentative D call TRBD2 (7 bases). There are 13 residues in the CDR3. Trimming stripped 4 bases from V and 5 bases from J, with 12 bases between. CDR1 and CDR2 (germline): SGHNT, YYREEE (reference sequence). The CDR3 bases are TGTGCCAGCAGCCGAGGGGGAGGGGAGACCCAGTACTTC. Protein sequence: CASSRGGGETQYF.

The CDR3 DNA follows: TGTGCCAGCTCACCTAGTAGACAGGGACGGGACCAGCCCCAGCATTTT. Protein sequence: CASSPSRQGRDQPQHF. The V call is TRBV18, the J call TRBJ1-5, with 7 bases lining up with TRBD1. The CDR3 is 16 residues long. Germline V gene lookup returns CDR1 KGHSH and CDR2 LQKENI. Trimming removed 3 bases from V and 7 bases from J; junction bases left unmatched: 12.

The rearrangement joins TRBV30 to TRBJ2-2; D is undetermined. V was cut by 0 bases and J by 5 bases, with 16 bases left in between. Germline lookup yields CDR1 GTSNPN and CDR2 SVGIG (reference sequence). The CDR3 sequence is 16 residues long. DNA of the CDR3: TGTGCCTGGAGTGTACGAGGTCCAAGTGGGACCGGGGAGCTGTTTTTT. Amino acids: CAWSVRGPSGTGELFF.

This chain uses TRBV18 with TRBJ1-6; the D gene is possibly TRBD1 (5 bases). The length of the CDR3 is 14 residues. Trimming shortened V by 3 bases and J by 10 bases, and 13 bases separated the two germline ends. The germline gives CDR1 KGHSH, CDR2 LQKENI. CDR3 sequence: CASSPRGDESPLHF. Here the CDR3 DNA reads TGTGCCAGCTCACCGAGAGGGGATGAATCACCCCTCCACTTT. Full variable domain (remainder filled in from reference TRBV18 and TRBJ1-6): NAGVMQNPRHLVRRRGQEARLRCSPMKGHSHVYWYRQLPEEGLKFMVYLQKENIIDESGMPKERFSAEFPKEGPSILRIQQVVRGDSAAYFCASSPRGDESPLHFGNGTRLTVT.

This CDR3 reads CAYRTLRAYEQYF. The CDR3 nucleotides read TGTGCCTACCGGACACTCCGCGCCTACGAGCAGTACTTC. The V gene is TRBV30, the J gene TRBJ2-7; a weak D match, TRBD1 (5 bases). Germline CDR1 reads GTSNPN; CDR2 reads SVGIG (reference sequence). The CDR3 runs to 13 residues. Trimming removed 7 bases at V and 2 bases at J, with 15 bases between.

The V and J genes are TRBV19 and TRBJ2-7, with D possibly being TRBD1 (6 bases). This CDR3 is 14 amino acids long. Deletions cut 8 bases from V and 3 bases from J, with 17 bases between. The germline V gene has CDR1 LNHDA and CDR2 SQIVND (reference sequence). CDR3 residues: CASGSAGAVYEQYF. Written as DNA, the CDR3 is TGTGCCAGTGGCTCGGCAGGGGCCGTCTACGAGCAGTACTTC.

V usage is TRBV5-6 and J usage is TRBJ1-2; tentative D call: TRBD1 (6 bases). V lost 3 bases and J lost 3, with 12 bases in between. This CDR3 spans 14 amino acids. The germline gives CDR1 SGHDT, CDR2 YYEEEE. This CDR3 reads CASSSWTDYYGYTF. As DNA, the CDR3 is TGTGCCAGCAGCTCCTGGACAGATTACTATGGCTACACCTTC. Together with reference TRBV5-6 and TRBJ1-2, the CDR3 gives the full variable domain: DAGVTQSPTHLIKTRGQQVTLRCSPKSGHDTVSWYQQALGQGPQFIFQYYEEEERQRGNFPDRFSGHQFPNYSSELNVNALLLGDSALYLCASSSWTDYYGYTFGSGTRLTVV.

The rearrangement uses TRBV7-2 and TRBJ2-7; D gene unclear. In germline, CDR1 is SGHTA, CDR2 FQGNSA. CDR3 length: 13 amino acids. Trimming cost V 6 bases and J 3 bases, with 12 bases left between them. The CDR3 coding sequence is TGTGCCAGCAGTTTTTCTGCCTACTACGAGCAGTACTTC. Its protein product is CASSFSAYYEQYF. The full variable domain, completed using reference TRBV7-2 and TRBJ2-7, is GAGVSQSPSNKVTEKGKDVELRCDPISGHTALYWYRQSLGQGLEFLIYFQGNSAPDKSGLPSDRFSAERTGGSVSTLTIQRTQQEDSAVYLCASSFSAYYEQYFGPGTRLTVT.

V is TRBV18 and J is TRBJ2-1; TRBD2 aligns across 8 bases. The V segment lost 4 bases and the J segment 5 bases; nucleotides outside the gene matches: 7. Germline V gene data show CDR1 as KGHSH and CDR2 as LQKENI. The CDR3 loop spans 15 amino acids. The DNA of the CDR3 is TGTGCCAGCTCACAATCGACTAGCGTTCACAATGAGCAGTTCTTC. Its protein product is CASSQSTSVHNEQFF.

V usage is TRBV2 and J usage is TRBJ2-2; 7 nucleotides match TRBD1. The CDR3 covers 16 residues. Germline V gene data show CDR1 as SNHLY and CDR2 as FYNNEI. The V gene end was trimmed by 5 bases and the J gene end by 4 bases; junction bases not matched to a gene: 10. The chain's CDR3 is CASSSQGDRSTGELFF. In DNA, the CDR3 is TGTGCCAGCAGTTCCCAGGGGGACCGAAGCACCGGGGAGCTGTTTTTT.

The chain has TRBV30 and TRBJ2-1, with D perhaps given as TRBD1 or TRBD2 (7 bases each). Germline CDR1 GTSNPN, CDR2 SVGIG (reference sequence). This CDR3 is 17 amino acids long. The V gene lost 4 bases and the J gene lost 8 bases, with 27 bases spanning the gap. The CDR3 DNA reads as TGTGCCTGGACCAAGGGAGGGGGCCGGGGCAGTGGGTATGAGCAGTTCTTC. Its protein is CAWTKGGGRGSGYEQFF.

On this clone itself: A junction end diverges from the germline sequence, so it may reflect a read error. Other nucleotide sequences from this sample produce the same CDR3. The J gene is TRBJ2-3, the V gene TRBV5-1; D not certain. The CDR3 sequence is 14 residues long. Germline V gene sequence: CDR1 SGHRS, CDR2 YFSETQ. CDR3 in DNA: TGCGCCAGCAGCTTGGGGACCCGCACGGATACGCAGTATTTT. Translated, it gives CASSLGTRTDTQYF. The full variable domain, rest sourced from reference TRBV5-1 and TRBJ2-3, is KAGVTQTPRYLIKTRGQQVTLSCSPISGHRSVSWYQQTPGQGLQFLFEYFSETQRNKGNFPGRFSGRQFSNSRSEMNVSTLELGDSALYLCASSLGTRTDTQYFGPGTRLTVL.

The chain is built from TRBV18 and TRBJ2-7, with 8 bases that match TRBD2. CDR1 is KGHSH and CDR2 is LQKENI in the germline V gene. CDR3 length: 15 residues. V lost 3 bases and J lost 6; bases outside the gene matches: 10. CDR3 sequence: CASSPLKTSAAEQYF. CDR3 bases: TGTGCCAGCTCACCCCTTAAGACTAGCGCTGCCGAGCAGTACTTC.

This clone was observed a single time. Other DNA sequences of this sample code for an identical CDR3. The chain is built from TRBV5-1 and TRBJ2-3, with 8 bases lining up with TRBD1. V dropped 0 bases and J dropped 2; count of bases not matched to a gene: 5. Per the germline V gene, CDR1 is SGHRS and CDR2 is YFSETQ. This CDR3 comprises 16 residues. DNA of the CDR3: TGCGCCAGCAGCTTGGGTCAGGGGGCCTCCACAGATACGCAGTATTTT. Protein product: CASSLGQGASTDTQYF.

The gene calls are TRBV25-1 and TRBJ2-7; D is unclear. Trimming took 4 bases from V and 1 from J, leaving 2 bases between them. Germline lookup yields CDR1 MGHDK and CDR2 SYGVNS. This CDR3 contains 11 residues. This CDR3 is CASSGSYEQYF. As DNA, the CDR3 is TGTGCCAGCAGTGGATCCTACGAGCAGTACTTC.

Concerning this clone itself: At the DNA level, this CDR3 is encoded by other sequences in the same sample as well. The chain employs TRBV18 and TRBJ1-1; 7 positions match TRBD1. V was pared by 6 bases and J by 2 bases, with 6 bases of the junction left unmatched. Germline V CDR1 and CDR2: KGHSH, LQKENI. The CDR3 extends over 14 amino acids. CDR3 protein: CASSPGQVNTEAFF. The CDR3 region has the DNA TGTGCCAGCTCTCCTGGACAGGTTAACACTGAAGCTTTCTTT.

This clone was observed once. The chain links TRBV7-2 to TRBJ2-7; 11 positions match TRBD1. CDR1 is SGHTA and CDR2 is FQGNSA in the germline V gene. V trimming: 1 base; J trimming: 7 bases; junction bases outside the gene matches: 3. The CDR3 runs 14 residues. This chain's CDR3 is CASSLGGTGGEQYF. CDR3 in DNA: TGTGCCAGCAGCTTAGGGGGGACAGGGGGAGAGCAGTACTTC.

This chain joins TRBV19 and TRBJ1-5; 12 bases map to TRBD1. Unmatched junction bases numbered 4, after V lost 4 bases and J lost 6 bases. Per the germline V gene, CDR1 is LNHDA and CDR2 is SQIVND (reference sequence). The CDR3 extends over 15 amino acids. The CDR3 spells CASSTGTGGLQPQHF. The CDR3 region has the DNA TGTGCCAGTAGTACGGGGACAGGGGGCCTTCAGCCCCAGCATTTT.

The CDR3 reads CATSRAFNEKLFF. The CDR3 nucleotides are TGTGCCACCAGCAGAGCCTTTAATGAAAAACTGTTTTTT. V and J are TRBV15 and TRBJ1-4; D is ambiguous. Germline V CDR1 and CDR2: LNHNV, YYDKDF (reference sequence). This CDR3 contains 13 residues. Trimming took off 1 base at V and 4 bases at J, with 4 bases between the two ends.

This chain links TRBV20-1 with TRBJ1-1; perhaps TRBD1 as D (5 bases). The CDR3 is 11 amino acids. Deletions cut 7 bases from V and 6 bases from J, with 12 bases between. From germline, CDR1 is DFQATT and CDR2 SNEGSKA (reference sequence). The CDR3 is CSGTLDAEAFF. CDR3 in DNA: TGCAGTGGGACACTTGACGCTGAAGCTTTCTTT.

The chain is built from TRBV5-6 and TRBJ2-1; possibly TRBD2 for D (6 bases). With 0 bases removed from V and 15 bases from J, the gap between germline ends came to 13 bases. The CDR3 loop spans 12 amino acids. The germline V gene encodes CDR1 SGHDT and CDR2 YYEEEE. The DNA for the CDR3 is TGTGCCAGCAGCTTGGACGGCGGGACTTGGTTCTTC. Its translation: CASSLDGGTWFF.

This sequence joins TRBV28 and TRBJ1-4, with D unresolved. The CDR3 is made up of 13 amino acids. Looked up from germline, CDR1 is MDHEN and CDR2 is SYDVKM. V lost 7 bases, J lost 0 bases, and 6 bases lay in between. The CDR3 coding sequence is TGTGCCAGCATCTCGTCAACTAATGAAAAACTGTTTTTT. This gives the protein CASISSTNEKLFF. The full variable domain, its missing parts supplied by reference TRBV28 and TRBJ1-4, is DVKVTQSSRYLVKRTGEKVFLECVQDMDHENMFWYRQDPGLGLRLIYFSYDVKMKEKGDIPEGYSVSREKKERFSLILESASTNQTSMYLCASISSTNEKLFFGSGTQLSVL.

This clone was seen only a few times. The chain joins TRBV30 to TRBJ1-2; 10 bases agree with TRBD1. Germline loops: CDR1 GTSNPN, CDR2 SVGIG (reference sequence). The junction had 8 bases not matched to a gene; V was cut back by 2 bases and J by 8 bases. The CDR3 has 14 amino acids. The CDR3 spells CAWSPGQGIKGYTF. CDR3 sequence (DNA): TGTGCCTGGAGTCCGGGACAGGGGATAAAGGGCTACACCTTC.